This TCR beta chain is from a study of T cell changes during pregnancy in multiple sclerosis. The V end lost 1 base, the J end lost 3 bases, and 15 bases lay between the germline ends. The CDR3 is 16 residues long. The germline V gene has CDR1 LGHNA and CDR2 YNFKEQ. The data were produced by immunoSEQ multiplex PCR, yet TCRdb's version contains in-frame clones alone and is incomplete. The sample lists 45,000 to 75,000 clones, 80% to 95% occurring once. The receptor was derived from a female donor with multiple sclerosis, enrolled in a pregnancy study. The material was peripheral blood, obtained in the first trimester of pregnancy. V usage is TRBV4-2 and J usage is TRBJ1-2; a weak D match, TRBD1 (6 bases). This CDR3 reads CASSQGSAGADYGYTF. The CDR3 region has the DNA TGTGCCAGCAGCCAAGGGTCGGCAGGGGCTGACTATGGCTACACCTTC.